The table lists the clone carrying this T cell receptor (beta chain) with many counts. Antigen unknown. CDR1 is MDHEN, CDR2 SYDVKM, per germline. There are 13 residues in the CDR3. Trimming left V 5 bases short and J 5 bases short, with 10 bases between. Patients were excluded for uncontrolled infection, other autoimmune disease, pregnancy or lactation. Orbital computed tomography and thyroid ultrasound, together with serum TRAb and thyroxine and clinical symptoms, were used for diagnoses. Using RNA transcripts as the source, TCR beta CDR3 regions were amplified. TCR CDR3 regions were first amplified by RT-PCR with HTBI primers. TCRdb fed the multiplex PCR reads into MiXCR, producing one record per CDR3 protein. The table shows approximately 620,000 distinct CDR3 sequences, with around 13% occurring only once. The data originate from a study of T cells in Graves' hyperthyroidism and ophthalmopathy. Study outcomes and limitations: A model using 13 V-J features told ophthalmopathy apart from stable hyperthyroidism. In the blood, most expanded thyroid clonotypes above 0.001 appeared as well.

This clonotype was sampled from a woman aged 30 to 39 with Graves' hyperthyroidism that later progressed to Graves' ophthalmopathy. Input material: blood. The genes are TRBV28 and TRBJ2-1, with D tentatively TRBD2 (6 bases). The chain's CDR3 is CASSVRTNNEQFF. The CDR3 coding sequence is TGTGCCAGCAGTGTCCGGACTAACAATGAGCAGTTCTTC.